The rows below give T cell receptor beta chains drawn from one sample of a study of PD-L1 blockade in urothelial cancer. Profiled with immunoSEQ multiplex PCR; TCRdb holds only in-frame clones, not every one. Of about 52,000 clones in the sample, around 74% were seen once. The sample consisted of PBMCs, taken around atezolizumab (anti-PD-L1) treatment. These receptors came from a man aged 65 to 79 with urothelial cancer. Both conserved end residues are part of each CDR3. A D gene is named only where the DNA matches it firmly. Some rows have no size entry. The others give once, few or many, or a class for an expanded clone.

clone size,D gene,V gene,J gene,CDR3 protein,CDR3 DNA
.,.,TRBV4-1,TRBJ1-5,CASSQATGTQWPQHF,TGCGCCAGCAGCCAAGCAACAGGGACCCAGTGGCCCCAGCATTTT
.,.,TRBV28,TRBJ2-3,CASSLGPKFTDTQYF,TGTGCCAGCAGTTTAGGGCCGAAATTCACAGATACGCAGTATTTT
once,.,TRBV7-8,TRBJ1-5,CASSLLGGASNQPQHF,TGTGCCAGCAGCTTATTGGGGGGGGCCAGCAATCAGCCCCAGCATTTT
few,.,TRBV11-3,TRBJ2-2,CASSLSQGGTGELFF,TGTGCCAGCAGCTTATCTCAGGGTGGCACCGGGGAGCTGTTTTTT
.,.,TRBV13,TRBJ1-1,CASSLWAGVMNTEAFF,TGTGCCAGCAGCTTATGGGCAGGGGTGATGAACACTGAAGCTTTCTTT
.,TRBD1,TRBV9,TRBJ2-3,CASSPRDSSLSTDTQYF,TGTGCCAGCAGCCCCCGGGACAGCTCCCTTAGCACAGATACGCAGTATTTT
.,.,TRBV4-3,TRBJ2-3,CASSQDPRGTDTQYF,TGCGCCAGCAGCCAAGATCCGCGAGGCACAGATACGCAGTATTTT
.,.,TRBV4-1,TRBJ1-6,CASSLGESPLHF,TGCGCCAGCAGCCTCGGTGAATCCCCCCTCCACTTT
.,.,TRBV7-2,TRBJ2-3,CASSLTGPTDTQYF,TGTGCCAGCAGCCTCACAGGGCCCACAGATACGCAGTATTTT
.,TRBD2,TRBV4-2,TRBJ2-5,CASSQDSGGAEETQYF,TGTGCCAGCAGCCAAGATTCGGGGGGGGCGGAAGAGACCCAGTACTTC
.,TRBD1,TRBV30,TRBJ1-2,CAWFGRGPGTF,TGTGCCTGGTTCGGAAGGGGGCCCGGAACCTTC
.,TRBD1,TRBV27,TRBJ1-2,CASSYVGTGDGYTF,TGTGCCAGCAGTTATGTTGGGACAGGGGACGGCTACACCTTC
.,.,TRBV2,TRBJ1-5,CASSEARGNSKPQHF,TGTGCCAGCAGTGAAGCGAGGGGGAATTCGAAGCCCCAGCATTTT